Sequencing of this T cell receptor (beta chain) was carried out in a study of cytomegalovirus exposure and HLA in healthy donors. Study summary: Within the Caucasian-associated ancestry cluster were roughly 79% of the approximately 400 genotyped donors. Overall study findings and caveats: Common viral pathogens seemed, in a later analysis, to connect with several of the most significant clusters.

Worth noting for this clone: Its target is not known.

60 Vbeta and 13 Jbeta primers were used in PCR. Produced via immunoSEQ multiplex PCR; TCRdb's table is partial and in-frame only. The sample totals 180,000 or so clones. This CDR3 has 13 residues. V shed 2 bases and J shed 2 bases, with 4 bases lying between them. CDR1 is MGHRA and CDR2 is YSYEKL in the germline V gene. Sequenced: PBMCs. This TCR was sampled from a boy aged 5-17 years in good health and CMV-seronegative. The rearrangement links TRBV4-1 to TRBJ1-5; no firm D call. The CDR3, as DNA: TGCGCCAGCAGCCAAACGGGCAATCAGCCCCAGCATTTT. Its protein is CASSQTGNQPQHF.